Presented here are 23 T cell receptor beta chains from one specimen sequenced in a study of blood T cell repertoires in COVID-19. Assay used: immunoSEQ multiplex PCR; TCRdb lists only in-frame clones, some missing. The data show some 82,000 clones, with around 81% seen just once and around 43% held by the top ten. The sequencing sample was made of peripheral blood. These receptors all stem from an elderly man with acute or convalescent COVID-19.

The rearrangement joins TRBV6-5 to TRBJ1-6; no clear D gene. Germline values: CDR1 MNHEY, CDR2 SVGAGI. V was trimmed by 1 base and J by 7 bases, leaving 5 bases between them. The length of the CDR3 is 13 residues. The CDR3 loop is CASSYYRNSPLHF. CDR3 sequence (DNA): TGTGCCAGCAGTTACTATCGGAATTCACCCCTCCACTTT.

The rearrangement uses TRBV18 and TRBJ1-4; 12 bases are shared with TRBD1. This CDR3 comprises 17 residues. The ends lost 1 base at V and 7 bases at J; junction bases unmatched: 7. CDR1 and CDR2 from the germline V gene are KGHSH and LQKENI. CDR3: CASSPRDRGLVSEKLFF. As DNA, the CDR3 is TGTGCCAGCTCACCACGGGACAGGGGGCTTGTAAGTGAAAAACTGTTTTTT.

The sample holds one count of this clone. The gene calls are TRBV7-2 and TRBJ1-2; D not resolved. V dropped 5 bases and J dropped 4 bases, with 11 bases sitting between them. There are 13 residues in the CDR3. Germline V gene data show CDR1 as SGHTA and CDR2 as FQGNSA. The CDR3, as DNA: TGTGCCAGCAGCCCGGGGAGCGGCTATGGCTACACCTTC. Translation gives CASSPGSGYGYTF.

The genes are TRBV4-2 and TRBJ2-7, with 8 positions matching TRBD2. Trimming at V came to 5 bases and at J to 3 bases, leaving 12 bases not matched to a gene. The CDR3 length is 16 residues. CDR1 LGHNA and CDR2 YNFKEQ come from the germline V gene. The CDR3 protein is CASSKTGLDGGYEQYF. CDR3 sequence (DNA): TGTGCCAGCAGCAAAACGGGACTAGACGGAGGCTACGAGCAGTACTTC.

The chain links TRBV30 to TRBJ1-4; D is unresolved. CDR1 and CDR2 (germline): GTSNPN, SVGIG (reference sequence). The V gene lost 0 bases and the J gene lost 8 bases, with 10 bases spanning the gap. The CDR3 is 13 amino acids. In DNA form, the CDR3 reads TGTGCCTGGAGTGTAACGGGAACCGAAAAACTGTTTTTT. This encodes CAWSVTGTEKLFF.

The chain combines TRBV5-1 with TRBJ2-1; tentative D call: TRBD1 (5 bases). This CDR3 is 12 amino acids long. Per the germline V gene, CDR1 is SGHRS and CDR2 is YFSETQ. The V end was cut by 3 bases, the J end by 9 bases, with 10 bases between. The CDR3 reads CASSSQGVEQFF. The CDR3 DNA reads as TGCGCCAGCAGCTCCCAGGGCGTTGAGCAGTTCTTC.

This clone was counted a single time. The chain is built from TRBV27 and TRBJ2-5; 7 nucleotides align to TRBD2. With 0 bases clipped from V and 8 bases from J, the junction kept 15 bases outside the gene matches. CDR1 and CDR2 (germline): MNHEY, SMNVEV (reference sequence). The CDR3 runs 17 residues. CDR3 amino acids: CASSLSRGAGNHNTQYF. CDR3 in DNA: TGTGCCAGCAGTTTATCGCGAGGAGCGGGGAATCATAACACCCAGTACTTC.

This chain joins TRBV28 and TRBJ1-2, with TRBD1 identical over 8 bases. The CDR3 has 17 residues. Trimming cost V 1 base and J 2 bases; bases outside gene matches: 9. From germline, CDR1 is MDHEN and CDR2 SYDVKM. CDR3 protein: CASSLYEGTGRNYGYTF. Written as DNA, the CDR3 is TGTGCCAGCAGTTTATACGAGGGGACAGGCCGCAACTATGGCTACACCTTC.

In this sample, this clone turned up once. The J gene is TRBJ1-4, the V gene TRBV5-1, with D unclear. V lost 4 bases, J lost 3 bases, and 10 bases lay in between. CDR1 is SGHRS and CDR2 is YFSETQ in the germline V gene. This CDR3 comprises 14 residues. Here the CDR3 reads CASSLAQANEKLFF. The CDR3 DNA sequence: TGCGCCAGCAGCCTAGCGCAGGCTAATGAAAAACTGTTTTTT.

This sequence joins TRBV28 and TRBJ1-1; D unresolved. V was shortened by 2 bases and J by 1 base, with 11 bases between the two germline ends. The germline V gene encodes CDR1 MDHEN and CDR2 SYDVKM. This CDR3 is 15 amino acids long. The CDR3 region is CASSLRGHGNTEAFF. As DNA, the CDR3 is TGTGCCAGCAGTTTAAGAGGGCACGGGAACACTGAAGCTTTCTTT.

Worth noting for this clone: The sample contains more than one DNA sequence encoding this CDR3. The rearrangement joins TRBV5-4 to TRBJ2-2, with D possibly TRBD2 on 5 matching bases. This CDR3 spans 16 amino acids. Germline-derived CDR1 and CDR2 are SGHNT and YYREEE (reference sequence). V lost 0 bases and J 0 bases, leaving 9 bases between the germline ends. CDR3 DNA: TGTGCCAGCAGCTTGGTAGGAGGATCGAACACCGGGGAGCTGTTTTTT. It encodes CASSLVGGSNTGELFF. Full variable domain (missing parts from reference TRBV5-4 and TRBJ2-2): ETGVTQSPTHLIKTRGQQVTLRCSSQSGHNTVSWYQQALGQGPQFIFQYYREEENGRGNFPPRFSGLQFPNYSSELNVNALELDDSALYLCASSLVGGSNTGELFFGEGSRLTVL.

V and J are TRBV7-2 and TRBJ2-7, with TRBD2 matching over 7 bases. The CDR3 length is 13 residues. Trimming at V came to 2 bases and at J to 2 bases, leaving 0 bases not matched to a gene. The germline V gene has CDR1 SGHTA and CDR2 FQGNSA. CDR3 loop: CASSLSGAYEQYF. Written as DNA, the CDR3 is TGTGCCAGCAGCTTAAGCGGGGCCTACGAGCAGTACTTC.

This rearrangement joins TRBV6-5 to TRBJ2-3; 8 bases align to TRBD2. The CDR3 sequence is 14 residues long. Germline trimming cut 7 bases from V and 4 bases from J; bases unmatched to any gene: 7. Germline CDR1 and CDR2: MNHEY and SVGAGI. CDR3 amino acids: CASKIAGLADTQYF. The CDR3 region has the DNA TGTGCCAGCAAGATAGCGGGACTGGCAGATACGCAGTATTTT.

The chain combines TRBV5-1 with TRBJ2-3; TRBD1 agrees at 7 bases. The CDR3 is 16 residues long. Germline CDR1 reads SGHRS; CDR2 reads YFSETQ. V was clipped by 4 bases and J by 4 bases; unmatched bases: 12. CDR3 in DNA: TGCGCCAGCAGCCTTTCCCCTATAGGGGGCGCAGATACGCAGTATTTT. It specifies CASSLSPIGGADTQYF.

J is TRBJ2-5 and V is TRBV5-1; 9 nucleotides agree with TRBD2. This CDR3 is built from 16 residues. The junction had 15 bases not matched to a gene; V was cut back by 7 bases and J by 5 bases. Germline V lookup: CDR1 SGHRS, CDR2 YFSETQ. The DNA of the CDR3 is TGCGCCAGCGGAGAAGGAGGCGGGAGGGCCTTGGAGACCCAGTACTTC. Translating it yields CASGEGGGRALETQYF.

The chain is built from TRBV6-2 or TRBV6-3 and TRBJ1-5, with 9 bases that match TRBD1. Looked up from germline, CDR1 is MNHEY and CDR2 is SVGEGT. The CDR3 consists of 14 residues. The ends lost 5 bases at V and 6 bases at J; junction bases unmatched: 5. The DNA of the CDR3 is TGTGCCAGCAGTGGACAGGGGAGTTCTCAGCCCCAGCATTTT. Its protein is CASSGQGSSQPQHF.

This clone has only one observation. The V and J genes are TRBV28 and TRBJ1-3; 7 bases are a match to TRBD1. The V and J ends lost 3 bases and 0 bases, in that order; junction bases with no gene match: 2. The CDR3 is 15 residues long. Germline assignment: CDR1 MDHEN and CDR2 SYDVKM. The CDR3 reads CASSLAGGSGNTIYF. The CDR3 nucleotides are TGTGCCAGCAGTTTGGCAGGGGGCTCTGGAAACACCATATATTTT.

The chain is built from TRBV29-1 and TRBJ1-2, with a possible D match to TRBD1 (5 bases). This CDR3 contains 14 residues. In germline, CDR1 is SQVTM, CDR2 ANQGSEA. V dropped 8 bases and J dropped 1 base, with 17 bases sitting between them. DNA of the CDR3: TGCAGCACGGAACGGGGGGGAGTTAACTATGGCTACACCTTC. This sequence encodes CSTERGGVNYGYTF. Drawing the rest from reference TRBV29-1 and TRBJ1-2, the complete variable domain is SAVISQKPSRDICQRGTSLTIQCQVDSQVTMMFWYRQQPGQSLTLIATANQGSEATYESGFVIDKFPISRPNLTFSTLTVSNMSPEDSSIYLCSTERGGVNYGYTFGSGTRLTVV.

The chain couples TRBV2 to TRBJ1-6; 7 bases map to TRBD1. The CDR3 covers 15 residues. The germline V gene has CDR1 SNHLY and CDR2 FYNNEI. Losses at the gene ends were 5 bases for V and 10 bases for J; bases not matched to a gene: 11. The CDR3 bases are TGTGCCAGCAGTCGGGAGGGGGCGCAGGGGTCACCCCTCCACTTT. Translated: CASSREGAQGSPLHF.

The rearrangement joins TRBV11-2 to TRBJ1-4; 7 nucleotides line up with TRBD1. Trimming took 1 base from V and 6 from J; bases not matched to a gene: 5. This CDR3 has 15 amino acids. Looked up from germline, CDR1 is SGHAT and CDR2 is FQNNGV. CDR3 DNA: TGTGCCAGCAGCTTAGGGACAGGTTGGGATGAAAAACTGTTTTTT. Its translation is CASSLGTGWDEKLFF.

Concerning this clone itself: An end of the junction differs from the germline gene, which may be a read error. This chain links TRBV28 with TRBJ1-4; D is possibly TRBD1 (6 bases). Germline CDR1 reads MDHEN; CDR2 reads SYDVKM. The CDR3 runs 14 residues. The CDR3 here is CASSLSLGTPRPIF. CDR3 nucleotides: TGTGCCAGCAGTTTAAGCCTCGGGACACCCCGACCGATTTTT.

This clone was seen more than once but under ten times. This sequence joins TRBV7-9 and TRBJ2-7; 10 bases agree with TRBD1. Germline V gives CDR1 SEHNR, CDR2 FQNEAQ (reference sequence). The CDR3 consists of 15 residues. Trimming cost V 3 bases and J 6 bases; bases outside gene matches: 8. CDR3 DNA: TGTGCCAGCAGCTTTGCGGACAGGGGGTTTCGCGAGCAGTACTTC. Its translation: CASSFADRGFREQYF. Combining the CDR3 with reference TRBV7-9 and TRBJ2-7 gives the whole variable domain DTGVSQNPRHKITKRGQNVTFRCDPISEHNRLYWYRQTLGQGPEFLTYFQNEAQLEKSRLLSDRFSAERPKGSFSTLEIQRTEQGDSAMYLCASSFADRGFREQYFGPGTRLTVT.

The V and J genes are TRBV6-1 and TRBJ2-7; 8 nucleotides match TRBD1. Germline V CDR1 and CDR2: MNHNS, SASEGT. V lost 4 bases to trimming and J lost 0 bases; unmatched junction nucleotides: 8. This CDR3 has 16 residues. The DNA of the CDR3 is TGTGCCAGCAGTGCTAGACAGGGGTTGTCCTCCTACGAGCAGTACTTC. Translated: CASSARQGLSSYEQYF.